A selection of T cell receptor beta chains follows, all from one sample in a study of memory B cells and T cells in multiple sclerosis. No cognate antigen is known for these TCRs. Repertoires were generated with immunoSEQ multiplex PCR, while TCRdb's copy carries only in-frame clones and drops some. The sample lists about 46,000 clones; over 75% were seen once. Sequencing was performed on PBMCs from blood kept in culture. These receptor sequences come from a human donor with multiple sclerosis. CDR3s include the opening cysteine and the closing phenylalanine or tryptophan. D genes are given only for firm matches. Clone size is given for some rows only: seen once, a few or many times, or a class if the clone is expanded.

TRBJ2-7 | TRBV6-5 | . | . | CASSYVRTVAYEQYF | TGTGCCAGCAGTTACGTACGGACGGTGGCCTACGAGCAGTACTTC
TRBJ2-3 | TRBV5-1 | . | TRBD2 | CASSLRTSGADTQYF | TGCGCCAGCAGCCTACGGACTAGCGGGGCAGATACGCAGTATTTT
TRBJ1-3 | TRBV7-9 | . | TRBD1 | CASSLWDRSSGNTIYF | TGTGCCAGCAGCTTATGGGACAGGTCCTCTGGAAACACCATATATTTT
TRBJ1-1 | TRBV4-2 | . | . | CASSPLGLAGGDTEAFF | TGTGCCAGCAGCCCGTTGGGGCTGGCCGGTGGGGACACTGAAGCTTTCTTT
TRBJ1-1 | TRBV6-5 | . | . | CASSYSRGNTEAFF | TGTGCCAGCAGTTACTCGAGAGGGAACACTGAAGCTTTCTTT
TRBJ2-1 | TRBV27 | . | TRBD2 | CASSLFLGGANNEQFF | TGTGCCAGCAGTTTATTCCTCGGGGGGGCCAACAATGAGCAGTTCTTC
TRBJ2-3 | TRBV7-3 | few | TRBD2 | CASSFLSAGGRTDTQYF | TGTGCCAGCAGCTTCTTGTCTGCGGGGGGTAGGACAGATACGCAGTATTTT
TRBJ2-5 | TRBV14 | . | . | CASSQDGPVYQETQYF | TGTGCCAGCAGCCAAGATGGACCGGTTTACCAAGAGACCCAGTACTTC
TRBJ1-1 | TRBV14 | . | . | CASTWGMNTEAFF | TGTGCCAGCACCTGGGGGATGAACACTGAAGCTTTCTTT
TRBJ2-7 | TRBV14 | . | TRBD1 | CASSQDSGTGVREQYF | TGTGCCAGCAGCCAAGATTCGGGCACAGGGGTCCGAGAGCAGTACTTC
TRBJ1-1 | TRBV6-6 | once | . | CASSSSRDFF | TGTGCCAGCAGTTCCTCGAGAGACTTCTTT
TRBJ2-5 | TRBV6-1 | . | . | CASSVAVAPQETQYF | TGTGCCAGCAGTGTGGCTGTCGCCCCCCAAGAGACCCAGTACTTC
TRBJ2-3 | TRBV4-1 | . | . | CASSQGGAGLTRDTQYF | TGCGCCAGCAGCCAAGGTGGGGCAGGTCTAACAAGAGATACGCAGTATTTT
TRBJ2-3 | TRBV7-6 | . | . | CASSSRPISTDTQYF | TGTGCCAGCAGCTCGCGACCAATTAGCACAGATACGCAGTATTTT
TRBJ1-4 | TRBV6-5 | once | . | CASSTSGANEKLFF | TGTGCCAGCAGTACCTCGGGCGCTAATGAAAAACTGTTTTTT
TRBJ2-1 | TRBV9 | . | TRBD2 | CASSVEGTSGLEQFF | TGTGCCAGCAGCGTAGAAGGGACTAGCGGACTTGAGCAGTTCTTC
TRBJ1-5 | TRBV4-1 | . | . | CASSQVGMWSNQPQHF | TGCGCCAGCAGCCAGGTAGGGATGTGGAGCAATCAGCCCCAGCATTTT
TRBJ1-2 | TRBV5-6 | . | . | CASSATGNGYTF | TGTGCCAGCAGCGCTACAGGGAATGGCTACACCTTC
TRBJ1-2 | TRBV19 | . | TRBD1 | CASNEPGTGDGYTF | TGTGCCAGTAACGAACCCGGGACAGGGGATGGCTACACCTTC
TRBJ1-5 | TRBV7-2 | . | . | CASSPVTGSNQPQHF | TGTGCCAGCAGCCCTGTGACAGGTAGCAATCAGCCCCAGCATTTT
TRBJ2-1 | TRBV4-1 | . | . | CASSQVLSGRNNEQFF | TGCGCCAGCAGCCAAGTCCTTAGCGGCAGAAACAATGAGCAGTTCTTC
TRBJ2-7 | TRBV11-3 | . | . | CASSVLPGKGYEQYF | TGTGCCAGCAGCGTTCTTCCGGGGAAAGGCTACGAGCAGTACTTC
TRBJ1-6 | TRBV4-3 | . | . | CASSQVRDSYNSPLHF | TGCGCCAGCAGCCAGGTCAGGGACTCCTATAATTCACCCCTCCACTTT
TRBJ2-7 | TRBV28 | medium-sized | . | CASSPRATPVYEQYF | TGTGCCAGCAGTCCCCGGGCGACCCCGGTCTACGAGCAGTACTTC
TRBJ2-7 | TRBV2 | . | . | CASSGVEQYF | TGTGCCAGCAGTGGGGTCGAGCAGTACTTC
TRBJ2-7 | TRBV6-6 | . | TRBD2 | CASSRSGGYEQYF | TGTGCCAGCAGTAGGTCGGGGGGCTACGAGCAGTACTTC
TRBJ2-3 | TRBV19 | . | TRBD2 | CASSIDSRTSGAQYF | TGTGCCAGTAGTATAGATAGTAGGACTAGCGGGGCGCAGTATTTT
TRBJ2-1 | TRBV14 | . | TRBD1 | CASSQGLQGINEQFF | TGTGCCAGCAGCCAAGGGTTACAGGGGATCAATGAGCAGTTCTTC
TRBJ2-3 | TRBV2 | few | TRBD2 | CASIPGGTDTQYF | TGTGCCAGCATCCCGGGGGGGACAGATACGCAGTATTTT
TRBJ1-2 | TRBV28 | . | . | CASRLTGWGYTF | TGTGCCAGCAGACTAACAGGATGGGGCTACACCTTC
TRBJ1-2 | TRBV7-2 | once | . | CASSSTGLYGYTF | TGTGCCAGCAGTTCGACAGGTCTCTATGGCTACACCTTC
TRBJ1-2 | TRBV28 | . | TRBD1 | CASSGRPGQGPPGYTF | TGTGCCAGCAGTGGGCGACCGGGACAGGGGCCTCCTGGCTACACCTTC
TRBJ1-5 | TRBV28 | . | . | CASTRGSNQPQHF | TGTGCCAGCACCCGTGGTAGCAATCAGCCCCAGCATTTT
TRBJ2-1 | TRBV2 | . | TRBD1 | CASSQFKTPTGNEQFF | TGTGCCAGCAGTCAGTTTAAAACCCCGACAGGGAATGAGCAGTTCTTC
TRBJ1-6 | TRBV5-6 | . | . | CASSLMGFYNSPLHF | TGTGCCAGCAGCTTGATGGGGTTCTATAATTCACCCCTCCACTTT
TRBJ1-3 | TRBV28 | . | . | CASSAEWQSGNTIYF | TGTGCCAGCAGCGCAGAGTGGCAGTCTGGAAACACCATATATTTT
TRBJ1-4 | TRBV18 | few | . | CASTQAGANEKLFF | TGTGCCAGCACCCAAGCAGGGGCGAATGAAAAACTGTTTTTT
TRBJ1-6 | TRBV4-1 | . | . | CASSQDGQGRSPLHF | TGCGCCAGCAGCCAAGACGGGCAGGGACGATCACCCCTCCACTTT
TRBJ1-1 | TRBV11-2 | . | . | CASSLEGPHTEAFF | TGTGCCAGCAGCTTAGAGGGGCCTCACACTGAAGCTTTCTTT
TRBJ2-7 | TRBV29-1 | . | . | CSVDSSYEQYF | TGCAGCGTGGACAGCTCCTACGAGCAGTACTTC
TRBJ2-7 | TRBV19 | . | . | CASSPGPTYEQYF | TGTGCCAGTAGTCCAGGACCAACCTACGAGCAGTACTTC
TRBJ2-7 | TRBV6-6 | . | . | CASSSGISRGAQYF | TGTGCCAGCAGTTCCGGCATCTCCCGCGGCGCGCAGTACTTC
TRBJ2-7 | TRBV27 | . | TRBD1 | CASSYSGQGNEQYF | TGTGCCAGCAGTTACTCTGGACAGGGTAACGAGCAGTACTTC
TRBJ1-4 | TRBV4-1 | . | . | CASSQVGDYEEKLFF | TGCGCCAGCAGCCAAGTAGGGGATTATGAAGAAAAACTGTTTTTT
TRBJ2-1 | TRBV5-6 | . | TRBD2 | CASSLKVRGSYNEQFF | TGTGCCAGCAGCCTGAAGGTGCGGGGGTCCTACAATGAGCAGTTCTTC
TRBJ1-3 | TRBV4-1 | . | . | CASSQAYGAGGNTIYF | TGCGCCAGCAGCCAAGCTTATGGGGCAGGGGGAAACACCATATATTTT
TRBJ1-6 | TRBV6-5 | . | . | CASSSINSPLHF | TGTGCCAGCAGTTCGATTAATTCACCCCTCCACTTT
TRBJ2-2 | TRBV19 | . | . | CASSILGGTGELFF | TGTGCCAGTAGTATCTTAGGGGGGACCGGGGAGCTGTTTTTT
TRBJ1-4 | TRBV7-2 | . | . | CASSARVREKLFF | TGTGCCAGCAGCGCCCGAGTGCGAGAAAAACTGTTTTTT